Only a few counts were recorded for the clone carrying this T cell receptor beta chain. Its antigen is as yet unknown. PCR primers comprised 60 Vbeta and 13 Jbeta primers. Clones were read by immunoSEQ multiplex PCR, and TCRdb kept only the in-frame ones, dropping some. The data hold about 160,000 clones, with approximately 81% observed a single time. This specimen comes from a study of cytomegalovirus exposure and HLA in healthy donors. Study overall: Among a few hundred genotyped donors, around 80% fell in the Caucasian-associated ancestry cluster. Study-wide findings and caveats: Associated with cytomegalovirus, according to the listing, were about 160 TCR beta chains.

CDR1 is SGHNT, CDR2 YYREEE, per germline (reference sequence). The ends were cut back, 7 bases at V and 9 bases at J, with 17 bases in the middle. The CDR3 extends over 13 amino acids. The V call is TRBV5-4, the J call TRBJ1-5, with TRBD1 as a possible D gene (6 bases). The TCR originated in a male donor in good health and CMV-seronegative. What was sequenced was PBMCs. In DNA form, the CDR3 reads TGTGCCAGCGGTAACGCGGGGGCGGCGCCCCAGCATTTT. This codes for CASGNAGAAPQHF.